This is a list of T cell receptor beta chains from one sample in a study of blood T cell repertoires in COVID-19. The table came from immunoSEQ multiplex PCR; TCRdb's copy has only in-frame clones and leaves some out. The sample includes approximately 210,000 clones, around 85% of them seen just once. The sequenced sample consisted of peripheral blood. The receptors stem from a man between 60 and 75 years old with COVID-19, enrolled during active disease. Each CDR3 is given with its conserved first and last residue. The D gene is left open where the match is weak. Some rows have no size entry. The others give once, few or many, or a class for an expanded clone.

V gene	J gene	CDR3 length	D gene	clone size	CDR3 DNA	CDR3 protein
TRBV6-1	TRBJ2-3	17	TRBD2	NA	TGTGCCAGCAGTGACAAGGGGTACGGGAGGCTACCAGATACGCAGTATTTT	CASSDKGYGRLPDTQYF
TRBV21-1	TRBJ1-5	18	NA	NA	TGTGCCAGCAGCAAAGCGCTGACAGGGGGTCACAGCAATCAGCCCCAGCATTTT	CASSKALTGGHSNQPQHF
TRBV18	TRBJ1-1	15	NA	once	TGTGCCAGCTCACCAGCCGTGAGCGGGGGGACTGAAGCTTTCTTT	CASSPAVSGGTEAFF
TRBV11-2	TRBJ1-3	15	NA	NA	TGTGCCAGCACCAAGGGAGGGATCTCTGGAAACACCATATATTTT	CASTKGGISGNTIYF
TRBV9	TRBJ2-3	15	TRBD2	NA	TGTGCCAGCAGCGGGGGACTAACGGGACGGGATACGCAGTATTTT	CASSGGLTGRDTQYF
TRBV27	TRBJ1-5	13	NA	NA	TGTGCCAGCAGGGGGGCGAGCAATCAGCCCCAGCATTTT	CASRGASNQPQHF
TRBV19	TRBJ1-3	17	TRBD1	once	TGTGCCACTTTCGACAGGGCCCGGAGTTATTTTGGAAACACCATATATTTT	CATFDRARSYFGNTIYF
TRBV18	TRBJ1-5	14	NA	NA	TGTGCCAGCTCACTCGGACAGAGCAATCAGCCCCAGCATTTT	CASSLGQSNQPQHF
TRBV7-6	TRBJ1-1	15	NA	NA	TGTGCCAGCAGCTTAGGGTCGGGGGGGAGCACTGAAGCTTTCTTT	CASSLGSGGSTEAFF
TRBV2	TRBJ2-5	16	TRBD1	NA	TGTGCCAGCAGTGGACGGACAGGGGAGGTTGGAGAGACCCAGTACTTC	CASSGRTGEVGETQYF
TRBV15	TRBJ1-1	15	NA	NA	TGTGCCACCAGCAGAGAAACAGGGCCAAACACTGAAGCTTTCTTT	CATSRETGPNTEAFF
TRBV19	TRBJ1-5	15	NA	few	TGTGCCAGTAGTACCCCCCACAGGGCGAAACAGCCCCAGCATTTT	CASSTPHRAKQPQHF
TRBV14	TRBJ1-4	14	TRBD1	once	TGTGCCAGCAGCCTACGGACAGGGTATGAAAAACTGTTTTTT	CASSLRTGYEKLFF
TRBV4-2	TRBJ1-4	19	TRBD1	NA	TGTGCCAGCAGCCAAGAATCGACAGGGTCCTCACCCGGTAATGAAAAACTGTTTTTT	CASSQESTGSSPGNEKLFF
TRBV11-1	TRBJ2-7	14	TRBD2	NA	TGTGCCAGCAGCACCGGGACTAGTCCGCACGAGCAGTACTTC	CASSTGTSPHEQYF
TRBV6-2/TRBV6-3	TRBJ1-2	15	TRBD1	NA	TGTGCCAGCAGCCCCCCGGACAGGGGGCCCTATGGCTACACCTTC	CASSPPDRGPYGYTF
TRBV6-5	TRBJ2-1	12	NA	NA	TGTGCCAGCAGAAAAACAGGGATTGAGCAGTTCTTC	CASRKTGIEQFF
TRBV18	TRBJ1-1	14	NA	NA	TGTGCCAGCCTTGAAGGACACGGGAACACTGAAGCTTTCTTT	CASLEGHGNTEAFF
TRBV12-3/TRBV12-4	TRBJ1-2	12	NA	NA	TGTGCCAGCAGTACTCAGGGGTTGCCCTACACCTTC	CASSTQGLPYTF
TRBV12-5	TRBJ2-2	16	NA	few	TGTGCTAGTGGTTTACAGGGTAATAGGGGCGCCGGGGAGCTGTTTTTT	CASGLQGNRGAGELFF
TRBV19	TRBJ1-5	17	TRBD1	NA	TGTGCCAGTAGTAACCCGCCCGGGACAGGGGGCAATCAGCCCCAGCATTTT	CASSNPPGTGGNQPQHF
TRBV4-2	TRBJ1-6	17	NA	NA	TGTGCCAGCAGCCAAGAGTGGGGGGACTCCTATAATTCACCCCTCCACTTT	CASSQEWGDSYNSPLHF
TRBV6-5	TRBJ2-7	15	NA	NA	TGTGCCAGCAGCCTCAGGCCCCCGAGCTCCTACGAGCAGTACTTC	CASSLRPPSSYEQYF
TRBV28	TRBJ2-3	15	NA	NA	TGTGCCACTACCCTGAGGCTGGGAGGCACAGATACGCAGTATTTT	CATTLRLGGTDTQYF
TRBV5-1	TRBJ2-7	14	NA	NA	TGCGCCAGCAGCCTCTCGGGAGAGACCTACGAGCAGTACTTC	CASSLSGETYEQYF
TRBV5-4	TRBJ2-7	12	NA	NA	TGTGCCAGCAGCCCCGGGACTCCCGAGCAGTACTTC	CASSPGTPEQYF
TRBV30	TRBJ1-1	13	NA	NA	TGTGCCTGGAGCCTGGGAGCTGGGACTGAAGCTTTCTTT	CAWSLGAGTEAFF
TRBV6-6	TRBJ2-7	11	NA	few	TGTGCCAGTAGACAGACCTACGAGCAGTACTTC	CASRQTYEQYF
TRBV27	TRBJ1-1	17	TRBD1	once	TGTGCCAGCAGTTTGAGCCTCGAAGGACAGGGTTCGTCAGAAGCTTTCTTT	CASSLSLEGQGSSEAFF
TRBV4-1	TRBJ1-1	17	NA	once	TGCGCCAGCAGCCAAGTCGTGGGGGGCGCGGGGGACACTGAAGCTTTCTTT	CASSQVVGGAGDTEAFF
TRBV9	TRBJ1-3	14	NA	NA	TGTGCCAGCAGCGTAGGAACTGGTGGAAACACCATATATTTT	CASSVGTGGNTIYF
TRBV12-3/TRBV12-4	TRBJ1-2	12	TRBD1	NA	TGTGCCAGCAGCCCGACAGGGGCCGGCTACACCTTC	CASSPTGAGYTF
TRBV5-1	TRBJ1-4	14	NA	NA	TGCGCCAGCAGCTTGGGGCAGACCGCCGGGAAACTGTTTTTT	CASSLGQTAGKLFF
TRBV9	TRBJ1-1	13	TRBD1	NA	TGTGCCAGCAGCACAGGGGGTGGAACTGAAGCTTTCTTT	CASSTGGGTEAFF
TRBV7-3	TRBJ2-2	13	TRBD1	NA	TGTGCCAGCAGATCCCAGGGGGACGGGGAGCTGTTTTTT	CASRSQGDGELFF
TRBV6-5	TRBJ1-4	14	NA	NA	TGTGCCAGCACGGAGGTTGCAACTAATGAAAAACTGTTTTTT	CASTEVATNEKLFF
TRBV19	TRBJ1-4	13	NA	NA	TGTGCCAGTTCTCAGGGGAGAGGGGAAAAACTGTTTTTT	CASSQGRGEKLFF
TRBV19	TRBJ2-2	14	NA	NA	TGTGCCACGTCCGGGGGAGGAATCGCCGGGGAGCTGTTTTTT	CATSGGGIAGELFF
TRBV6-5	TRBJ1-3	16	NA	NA	TGTGCCAGCAGTTACTCGGGCCGGCTTGCTGGAAACACCATATATTTT	CASSYSGRLAGNTIYF
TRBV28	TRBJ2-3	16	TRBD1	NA	TGTGCCAGCAGTTCCGGGACAGGGTATAGCACAGATACGCAGTATTTT	CASSSGTGYSTDTQYF
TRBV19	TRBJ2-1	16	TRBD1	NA	TGTGCCAGTAGTACCCTCAAAGGGGGCGCTTACAATGAGCAGTTCTTC	CASSTLKGGAYNEQFF
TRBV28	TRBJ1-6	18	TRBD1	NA	TGTGCCAGCAGGGTCACCGGGACAGGGACGCGCGTTCATTCACCCCTCCACTTT	CASRVTGTGTRVHSPLHF
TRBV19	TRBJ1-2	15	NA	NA	TGTGCCAGTAGTCAGGGTAACGCCGGTCGTTATGGCTACACCTTC	CASSQGNAGRYGYTF
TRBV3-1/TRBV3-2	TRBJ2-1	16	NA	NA	TGTGCCAGCAGCCAAGTATCGTCAGGGTCCTACAATGAGCAGTTCTTC	CASSQVSSGSYNEQFF
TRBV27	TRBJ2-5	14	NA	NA	TGTGCCAGCAGTTCGACCTCAGGGTCGGGGACCCAGTACTTC	CASSSTSGSGTQYF
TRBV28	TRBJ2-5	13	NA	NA	TGTGCCAGCCTGGACAGTAACCGAGAGACCCAGTACTTC	CASLDSNRETQYF
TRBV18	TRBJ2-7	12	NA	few	TGTGCCAGCTCACCTTCAGGGGACGAGCAGTACTTC	CASSPSGDEQYF
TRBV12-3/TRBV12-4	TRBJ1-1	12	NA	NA	TGTGCCAGCAACGTACAGGGTACTGAAGCTTTCTTT	CASNVQGTEAFF
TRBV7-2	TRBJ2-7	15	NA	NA	TGTGCCAGCAGCTTCACGGGGACTCCGAGGGTAGAGCAGTACTTC	CASSFTGTPRVEQYF
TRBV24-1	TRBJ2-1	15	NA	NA	TGTGCCACCAGTGATCGCGCTAGTAGGCGCGGTGAGCAGTTCTTC	CATSDRASRRGEQFF
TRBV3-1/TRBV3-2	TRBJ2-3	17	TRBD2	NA	TGTGCCAGCAGCCAGCGACTAGCGTCCGCTAGCACAGATACGCAGTATTTT	CASSQRLASASTDTQYF
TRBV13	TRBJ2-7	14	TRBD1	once	TGTGCCAGCAGCCCAACAGGACAGGGCGTCGGGCAGTACTTC	CASSPTGQGVGQYF
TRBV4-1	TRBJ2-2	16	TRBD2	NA	TGCGCCAGCAGCCTCCGGGCTAGCGGGAGCACCGGGGAGCTGTTTTTT	CASSLRASGSTGELFF